The clone carrying this T cell receptor (beta chain) showed up just once. The target antigen is unknown. Deletions cut 1 base from V and 3 bases from J, with 13 bases between. Germline V gene sequence: CDR1 SGHVS, CDR2 FNYEAQ. The CDR3 covers 15 residues. Primers for the PCR totalled 60 Vbeta and 13 Jbeta. This table comes from immunoSEQ multiplex PCR, and its TCRdb copy is limited to in-frame clones, with some not included. Found here are about 150,000 clones, 80% to 85% of them singletons; the top ten hold approximately 1.2%. These data originate in a study of cytomegalovirus exposure and HLA in healthy donors. Study background: Membership in the Caucasian-associated ancestry cluster was found for around 81% of approximately 430 genotyped donors. Findings and caveats of the study: In an earlier analysis, most TCR beta V segments were productive about 87% or about 30% of the time.

This clonotype was sampled from a boy between 2 and 10 years old in good health and CMV-seronegative. V gene TRBV7-6 combines with J gene TRBJ2-7, with a tentative D call TRBD2 (7 bases). The sequenced material came from PBMCs. The CDR3 sequence is CASSLDRGANYEQYF. The CDR3 region has the DNA TGTGCCAGCAGCTTAGACCGGGGGGCGAACTACGAGCAGTACTTC.